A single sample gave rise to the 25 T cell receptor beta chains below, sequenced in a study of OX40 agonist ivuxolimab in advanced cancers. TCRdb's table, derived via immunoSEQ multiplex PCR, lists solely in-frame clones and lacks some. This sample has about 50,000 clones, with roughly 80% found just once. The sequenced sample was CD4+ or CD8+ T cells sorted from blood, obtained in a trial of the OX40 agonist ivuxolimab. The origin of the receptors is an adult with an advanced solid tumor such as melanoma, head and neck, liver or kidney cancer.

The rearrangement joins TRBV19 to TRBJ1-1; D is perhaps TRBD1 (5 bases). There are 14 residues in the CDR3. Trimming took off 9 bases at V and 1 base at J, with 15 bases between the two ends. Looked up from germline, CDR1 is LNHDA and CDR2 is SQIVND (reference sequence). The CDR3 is CASQSSGQNTEAFF. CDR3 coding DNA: TGTGCCAGCCAGTCCTCGGGGCAGAACACTGAAGCTTTCTTT. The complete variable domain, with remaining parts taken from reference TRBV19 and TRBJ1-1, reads DGGITQSPKYLFRKEGQNVTLSCEQNLNHDAMYWYRQDPGQGLRLIYYSQIVNDFQKGDIAEGYSVSREKKESFPLTVTSAQKNPTAFYLCASQSSGQNTEAFFGQGTRLTVV.

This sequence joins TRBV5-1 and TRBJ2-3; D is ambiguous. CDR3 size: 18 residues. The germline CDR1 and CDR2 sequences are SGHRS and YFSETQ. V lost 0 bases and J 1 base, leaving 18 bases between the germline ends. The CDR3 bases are TGCGCCAGCAGCTTGGGTGTCTCCGCCGCCACCCGCACAGATACGCAGTATTTT. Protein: CASSLGVSAATRTDTQYF.

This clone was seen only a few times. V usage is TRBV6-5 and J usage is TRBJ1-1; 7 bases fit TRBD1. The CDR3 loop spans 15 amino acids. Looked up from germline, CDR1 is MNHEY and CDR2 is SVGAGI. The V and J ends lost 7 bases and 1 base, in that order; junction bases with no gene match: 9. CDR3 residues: CASKIPGQSNTEAFF. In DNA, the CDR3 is TGTGCCAGCAAAATCCCGGGACAGTCGAACACTGAAGCTTTCTTT.

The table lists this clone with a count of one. The CDR3 nucleotides read TGTGCCAGCAGTCGTGAGCATACTAGTGGCTACACCTTC. This gives the protein CASSREHTSGYTF. The rearrangement joins TRBV28 to TRBJ1-2; D call uncertain. Trimming removed 5 bases at V and 7 bases at J, with 14 bases between. The CDR3 is 13 residues long. Germline V gene data show CDR1 as MDHEN and CDR2 as SYDVKM.

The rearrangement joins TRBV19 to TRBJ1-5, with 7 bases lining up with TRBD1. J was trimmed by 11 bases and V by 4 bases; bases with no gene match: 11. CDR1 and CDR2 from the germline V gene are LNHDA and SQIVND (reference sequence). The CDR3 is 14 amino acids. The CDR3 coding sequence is TGTGCCAGTAGTAAGGGACAGTCATTTAGGACCCAGCATTTT. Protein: CASSKGQSFRTQHF.

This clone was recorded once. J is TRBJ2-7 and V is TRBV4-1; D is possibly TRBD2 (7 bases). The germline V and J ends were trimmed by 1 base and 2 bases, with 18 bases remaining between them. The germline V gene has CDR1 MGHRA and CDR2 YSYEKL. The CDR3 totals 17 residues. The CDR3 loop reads CASSQVSGRGKTYEQYF. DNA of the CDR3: TGCGCCAGCAGCCAAGTCTCGGGGAGGGGGAAGACCTACGAGCAGTACTTC.

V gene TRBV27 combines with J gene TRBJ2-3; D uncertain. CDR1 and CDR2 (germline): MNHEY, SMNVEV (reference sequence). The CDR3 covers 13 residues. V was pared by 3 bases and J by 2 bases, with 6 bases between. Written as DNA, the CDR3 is TGTGCCAGCAGTTTCTATCCCACAGATACGCAGTATTTT. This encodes CASSFYPTDTQYF.

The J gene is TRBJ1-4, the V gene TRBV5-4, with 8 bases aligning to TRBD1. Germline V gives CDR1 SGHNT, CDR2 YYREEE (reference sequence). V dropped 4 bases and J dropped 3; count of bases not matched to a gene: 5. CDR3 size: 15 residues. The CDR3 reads CASSRSGGPNEKLFF. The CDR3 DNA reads TGTGCCAGCAGCCGATCAGGGGGCCCTAATGAAAAACTGTTTTTT.

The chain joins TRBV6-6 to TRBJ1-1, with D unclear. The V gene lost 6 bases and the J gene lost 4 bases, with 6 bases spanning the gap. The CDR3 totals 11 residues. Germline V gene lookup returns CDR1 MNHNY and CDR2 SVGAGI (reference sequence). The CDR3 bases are TGTGCCAGCAGCGCCGTCACTGAAGCTTTCTTT. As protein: CASSAVTEAFF.

CDR3 sequence reads: CASTRITTSGNIYEQYF. Written as DNA, the CDR3 is TGTGCCAGCACCCGAATAACGACTAGCGGGAACATCTACGAGCAGTACTTC. The J gene is TRBJ2-7, the V gene TRBV21-1; TRBD2 is the table's D call, not checked against the DNA. TRBV21-1 is a pseudogene locus. This CDR3 spans 17 amino acids.

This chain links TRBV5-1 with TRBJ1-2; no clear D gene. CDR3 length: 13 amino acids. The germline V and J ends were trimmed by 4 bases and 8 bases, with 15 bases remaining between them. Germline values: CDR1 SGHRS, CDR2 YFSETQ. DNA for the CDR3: TGCGCCAGCAGCCGAGACCCGTTATTGGGCTACACCTTC. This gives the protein CASSRDPLLGYTF.

CDR3: CAVGGVPNPGYTF. The CDR3 DNA reads TGTGCCGTCGGGGGTGTTCCCAACCCAGGCTACACCTTC. The V and J genes are TRBV19 and TRBJ1-2; weak D call: TRBD1 (5 bases). The germline gives CDR1 LNHDA, CDR2 SQIVND (reference sequence). This CDR3 is 13 amino acids long. The V gene lost 11 bases and the J gene lost 8 bases, with 21 bases spanning the gap.

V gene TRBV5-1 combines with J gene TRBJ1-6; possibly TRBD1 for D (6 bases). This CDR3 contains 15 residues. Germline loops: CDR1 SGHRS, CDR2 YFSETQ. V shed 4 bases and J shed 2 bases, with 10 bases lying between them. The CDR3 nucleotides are TGCGCCAGCAGCGCCGGACAGACCTATAATTCACCCCTCCACTTT. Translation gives CASSAGQTYNSPLHF.

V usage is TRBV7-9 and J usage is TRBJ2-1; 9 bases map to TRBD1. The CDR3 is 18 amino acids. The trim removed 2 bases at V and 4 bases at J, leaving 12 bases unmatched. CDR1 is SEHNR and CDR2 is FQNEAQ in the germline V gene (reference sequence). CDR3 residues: CASSLNVLQGALYNEQFF. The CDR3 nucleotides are TGTGCCAGCAGCTTAAATGTCTTACAGGGGGCATTGTACAATGAGCAGTTCTTC.

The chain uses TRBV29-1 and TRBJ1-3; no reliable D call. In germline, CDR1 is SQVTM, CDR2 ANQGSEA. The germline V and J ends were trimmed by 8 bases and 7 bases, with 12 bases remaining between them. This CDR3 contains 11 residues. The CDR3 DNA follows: TGCAGCTCCTATCTGGGTAACACCATATATTTT. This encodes CSSYLGNTIYF.

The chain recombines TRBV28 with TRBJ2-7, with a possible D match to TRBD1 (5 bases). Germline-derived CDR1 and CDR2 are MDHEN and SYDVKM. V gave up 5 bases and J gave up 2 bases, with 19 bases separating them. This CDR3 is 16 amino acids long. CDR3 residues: CASSPRRAGPPYEQYF. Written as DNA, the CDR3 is TGTGCCAGCAGTCCTCGCAGGGCAGGGCCCCCCTACGAGCAGTACTTC.

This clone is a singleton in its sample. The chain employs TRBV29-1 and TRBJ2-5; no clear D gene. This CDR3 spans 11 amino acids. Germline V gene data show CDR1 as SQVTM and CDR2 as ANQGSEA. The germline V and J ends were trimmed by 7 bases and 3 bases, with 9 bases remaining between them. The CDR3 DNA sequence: TGCAGCGCGCAGGTAGAAGAGACCCAGTACTTC. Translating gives CSAQVEETQYF.

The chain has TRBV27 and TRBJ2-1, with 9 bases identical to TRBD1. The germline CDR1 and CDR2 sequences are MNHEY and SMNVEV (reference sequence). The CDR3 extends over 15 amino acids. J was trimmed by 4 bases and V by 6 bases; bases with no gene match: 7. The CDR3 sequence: CASSRTGATYNEQFF. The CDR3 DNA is TGTGCCAGCAGCAGGACAGGGGCAACTTACAATGAGCAGTTCTTC.

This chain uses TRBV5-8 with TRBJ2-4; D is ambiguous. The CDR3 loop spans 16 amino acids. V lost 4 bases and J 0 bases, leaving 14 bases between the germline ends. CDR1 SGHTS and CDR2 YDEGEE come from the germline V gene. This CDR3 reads CASSLYRILAKNIQYF. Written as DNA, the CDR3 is TGTGCCAGCAGCCTCTACAGAATCCTAGCCAAAAACATTCAGTACTTC. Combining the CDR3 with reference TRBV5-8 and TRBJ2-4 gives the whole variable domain EAGVTQSPTHLIKTRGQQATLRCSPISGHTSVYWYQQALGLGLQFLLWYDEGEERNRGNFPPRFSGRQFPNYSSELNVNALELEDSALYLCASSLYRILAKNIQYFGAGTRLSVL.

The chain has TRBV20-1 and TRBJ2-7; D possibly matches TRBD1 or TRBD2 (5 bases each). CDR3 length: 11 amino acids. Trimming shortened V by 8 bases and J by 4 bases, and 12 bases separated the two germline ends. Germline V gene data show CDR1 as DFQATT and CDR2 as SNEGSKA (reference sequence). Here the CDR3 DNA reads TGCAGTTCAGGGTGGGGGTACGAGCAGTACTTC. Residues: CSSGWGYEQYF.

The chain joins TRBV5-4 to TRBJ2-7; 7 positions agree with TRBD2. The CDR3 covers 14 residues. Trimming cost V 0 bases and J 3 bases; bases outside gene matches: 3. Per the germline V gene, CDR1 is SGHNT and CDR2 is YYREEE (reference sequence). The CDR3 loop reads CASSLAAGDYEQYF. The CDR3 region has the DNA TGTGCCAGCAGCTTGGCCGCGGGGGACTACGAGCAGTACTTC.

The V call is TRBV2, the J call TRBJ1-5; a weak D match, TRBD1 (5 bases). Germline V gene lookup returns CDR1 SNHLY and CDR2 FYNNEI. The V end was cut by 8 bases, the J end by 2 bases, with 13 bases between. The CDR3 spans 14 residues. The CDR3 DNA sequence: TGTGCCAGCGGGACTGAGGGTCGCAATCAGCCCCAGCATTTT. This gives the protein CASGTEGRNQPQHF.

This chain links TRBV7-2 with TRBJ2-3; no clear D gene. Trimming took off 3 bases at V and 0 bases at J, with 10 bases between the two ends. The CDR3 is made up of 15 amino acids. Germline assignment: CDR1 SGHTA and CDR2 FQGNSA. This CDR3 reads CASSFGQPSTDTQYF. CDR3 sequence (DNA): TGTGCCAGCAGCTTCGGTCAACCTAGCACAGATACGCAGTATTTT.

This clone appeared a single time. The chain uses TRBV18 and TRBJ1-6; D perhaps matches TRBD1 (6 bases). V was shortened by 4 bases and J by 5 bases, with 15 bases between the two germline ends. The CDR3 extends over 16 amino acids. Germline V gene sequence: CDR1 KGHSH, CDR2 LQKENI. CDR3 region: CASSQSRQENNSPLHF. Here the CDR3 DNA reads TGTGCCAGCTCACAAAGTAGACAGGAGAATAATTCACCCCTCCACTTT.

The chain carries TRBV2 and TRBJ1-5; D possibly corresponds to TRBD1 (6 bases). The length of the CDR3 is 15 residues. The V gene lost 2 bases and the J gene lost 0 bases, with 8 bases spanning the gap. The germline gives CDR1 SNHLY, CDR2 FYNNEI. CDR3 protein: CASSEQGHSNQPQHF. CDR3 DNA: TGTGCCAGCAGTGAACAGGGGCATAGCAATCAGCCCCAGCATTTT.